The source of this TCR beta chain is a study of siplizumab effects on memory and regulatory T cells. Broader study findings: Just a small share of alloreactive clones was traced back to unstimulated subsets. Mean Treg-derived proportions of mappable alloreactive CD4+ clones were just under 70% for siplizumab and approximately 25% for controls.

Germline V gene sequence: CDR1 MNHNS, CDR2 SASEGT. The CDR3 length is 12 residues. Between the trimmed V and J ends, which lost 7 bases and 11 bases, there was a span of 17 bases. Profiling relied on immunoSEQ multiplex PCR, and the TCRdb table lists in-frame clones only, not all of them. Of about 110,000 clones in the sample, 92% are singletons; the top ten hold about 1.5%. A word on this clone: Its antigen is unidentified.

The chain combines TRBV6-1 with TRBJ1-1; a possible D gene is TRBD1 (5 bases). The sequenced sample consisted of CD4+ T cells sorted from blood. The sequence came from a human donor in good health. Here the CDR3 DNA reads TGTGCCAGCACTCGGGCGGGGACTCCGGCTTTCTTT. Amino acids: CASTRAGTPAFF.